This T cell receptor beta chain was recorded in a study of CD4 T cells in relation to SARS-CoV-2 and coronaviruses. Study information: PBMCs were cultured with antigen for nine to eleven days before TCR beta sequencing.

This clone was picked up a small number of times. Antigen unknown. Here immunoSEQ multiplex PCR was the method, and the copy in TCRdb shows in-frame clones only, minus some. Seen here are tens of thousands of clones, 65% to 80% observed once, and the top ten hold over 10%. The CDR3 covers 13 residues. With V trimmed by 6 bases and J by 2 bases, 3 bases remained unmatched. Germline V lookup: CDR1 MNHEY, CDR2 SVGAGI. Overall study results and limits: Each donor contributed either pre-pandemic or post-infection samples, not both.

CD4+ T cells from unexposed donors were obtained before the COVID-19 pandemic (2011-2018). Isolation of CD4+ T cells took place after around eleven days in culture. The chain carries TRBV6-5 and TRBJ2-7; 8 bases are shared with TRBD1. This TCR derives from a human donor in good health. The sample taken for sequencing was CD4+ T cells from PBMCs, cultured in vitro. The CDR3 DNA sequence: TGTGCCAGCAGCGGGACAGGCCCCTACGAGCAGTACTTC. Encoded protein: CASSGTGPYEQYF.